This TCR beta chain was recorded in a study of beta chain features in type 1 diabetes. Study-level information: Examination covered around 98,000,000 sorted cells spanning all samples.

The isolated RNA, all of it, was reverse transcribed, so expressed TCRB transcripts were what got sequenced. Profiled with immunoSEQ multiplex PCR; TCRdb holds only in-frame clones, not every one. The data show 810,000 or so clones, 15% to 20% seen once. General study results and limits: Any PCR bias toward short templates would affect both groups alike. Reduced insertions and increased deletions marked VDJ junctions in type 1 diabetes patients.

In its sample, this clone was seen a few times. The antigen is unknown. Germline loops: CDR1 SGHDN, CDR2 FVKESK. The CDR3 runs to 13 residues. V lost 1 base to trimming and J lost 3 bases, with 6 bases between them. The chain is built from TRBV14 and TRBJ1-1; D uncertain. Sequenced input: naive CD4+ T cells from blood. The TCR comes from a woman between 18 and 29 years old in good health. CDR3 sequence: CASSQGIYTEAFF. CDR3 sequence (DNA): TGTGCCAGCAGCCAAGGGATCTACACTGAAGCTTTCTTT.